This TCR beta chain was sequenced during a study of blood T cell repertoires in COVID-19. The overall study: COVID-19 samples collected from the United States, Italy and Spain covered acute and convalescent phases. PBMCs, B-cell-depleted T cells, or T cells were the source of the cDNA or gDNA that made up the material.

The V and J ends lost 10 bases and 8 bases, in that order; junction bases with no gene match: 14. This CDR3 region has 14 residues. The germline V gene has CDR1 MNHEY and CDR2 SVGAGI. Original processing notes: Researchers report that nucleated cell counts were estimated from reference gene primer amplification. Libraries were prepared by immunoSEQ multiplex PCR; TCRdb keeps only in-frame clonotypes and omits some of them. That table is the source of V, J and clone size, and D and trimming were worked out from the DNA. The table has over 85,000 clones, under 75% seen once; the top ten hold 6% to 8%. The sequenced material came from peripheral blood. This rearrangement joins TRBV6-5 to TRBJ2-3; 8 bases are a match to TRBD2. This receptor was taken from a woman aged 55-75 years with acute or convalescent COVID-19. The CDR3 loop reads CATNNGGAIGTQYF. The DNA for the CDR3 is TGTGCCACGAATAACGGGGGGGCCATCGGTACGCAGTATTTT.